The rows below give T cell receptor beta chains drawn from one sample of a study of T cell responses to AZD1222 COVID-19 vaccine. Here immunoSEQ multiplex PCR was the method, and the copy in TCRdb shows in-frame clones only, minus some. This table holds under 70,000 clones, roughly 84% found once. The input for sequencing was peripheral blood, taken on day 0 of AZD1222 vaccination. These receptors all come from an adult in good health. Each CDR3 is given with its conserved first and last residue. The D gene is left open where the match is weak. Clone sizes are given selectively: once, few, many, or a class where the clone is expanded.

D	J	size	length	V	DNA	CDR3
-	TRBJ1-1	-	13	TRBV28	TGTGCCAGCCTCTGGGGCGGTGGTAGTGAAGCTTTCTTT	CASLWGGGSEAFF
-	TRBJ1-1	-	17	TRBV7-9	TGTGCCAGCAGCTCCCGCGACGGACCCGTATCGAACACTGAAGCTTTCTTT	CASSSRDGPVSNTEAFF
-	TRBJ2-7	-	14	TRBV27	TGTGCCAGCAGTTTACTTCCGGAAGCCTACGAGCAGTACTTC	CASSLLPEAYEQYF
-	TRBJ1-4	-	11	TRBV3-1/TRBV3-2	TGTGCCACGGGATTTAATGAAAAACTGTTTTTT	CATGFNEKLFF
-	TRBJ1-1	once	14	TRBV28	TGTGCCAGCAGTTTAATTCGGAGGAACACTGAAGCTTTCTTT	CASSLIRRNTEAFF
-	TRBJ2-3	once	14	TRBV28	TGTGCCAGCAGTTTAGATCTCGCTCCAGATACGCAGTATTTT	CASSLDLAPDTQYF
TRBD1	TRBJ1-1	once	14	TRBV7-3	TGTGCCAGCAGCCTCTTCGGGACAGGGGATGAAGCTTTCTTT	CASSLFGTGDEAFF
TRBD2	TRBJ2-7	-	17	TRBV9	TGTGCCAGCAGCGGGGGCAGTCCTAGCGGGACGACCTACGAGCAGTACTTC	CASSGGSPSGTTYEQYF
-	TRBJ2-7	-	14	TRBV7-2	TGTGCCAGCAGCTTAGAAAGAGGGGGCTACGAGCAGTACTTC	CASSLERGGYEQYF
-	TRBJ1-2	-	14	TRBV15	TGTGCCACCAGCCTCGGGGGGGACGGTTATGGCTACACCTTC	CATSLGGDGYGYTF
-	TRBJ1-6	-	14	TRBV10-3	TGTGCCATTCAGGGTAGCCAGAATAATTCACCCCTCCACTTT	CAIQGSQNNSPLHF
-	TRBJ1-4	-	15	TRBV9	TGTGCCAGCAGCTTCGGGGGGGCAGTGAATGAAAAACTGTTTTTT	CASSFGGAVNEKLFF
-	TRBJ1-4	once	12	TRBV6-2/TRBV6-3	TGTGCCAGCAGTCCCCTGGCGGAAAAACTGTTTTTT	CASSPLAEKLFF
-	TRBJ2-7	-	13	TRBV18	TGTGCCAGCTCACCGAGCCAGGGGTACGAGCAGTACTTC	CASSPSQGYEQYF
-	TRBJ2-7	once	15	TRBV19	TGTGCCAGTAGTTCCCTCAGGGGAGGGTCGTACGAGCAGTACTTC	CASSSLRGGSYEQYF
TRBD2	TRBJ2-4	-	12	TRBV4-3	TGCGCCAGCAGCCAGGGCGGGGGCATTCAGTACTTC	CASSQGGGIQYF
-	TRBJ1-2	-	14	TRBV11-2	TGTGCCAGCAGCTTAGGGCCAGGGAGCTATGGCTACACCTTC	CASSLGPGSYGYTF
TRBD1	TRBJ2-5	few	16	TRBV14	TGTGCCAGCAGCCAAGACCGCGGACAGGGCCTAGAGACCCAGTACTTC	CASSQDRGQGLETQYF
-	TRBJ1-1	-	14	TRBV2	TGTGCCAGCAGTGTAGGGGGTGTATACACTGAAGCTTTCTTT	CASSVGGVYTEAFF
TRBD1	TRBJ1-5	few	14	TRBV29-1	TGCAGCGTTGTCACAGGGGGGACCAATCAGCCCCAGCATTTT	CSVVTGGTNQPQHF
TRBD2	TRBJ2-7	once	15	TRBV6-2/TRBV6-3	TGTGCCAGCAGTCCCTCGGGTAGCGGGAGCTACGAGCAGTACTTC	CASSPSGSGSYEQYF
-	TRBJ2-2	-	13	TRBV9	TGTGCCAGCAGCGTCTACTTCACCGGGGAGCTGTTTTTT	CASSVYFTGELFF